What follows is one TCR beta chain and its context. The antigen remains unidentified. This sample is drawn from a study of shared clonotypes between healthy human individuals. Overall study results and limits: Though the depth was large, rarefaction showed that sorted-subset sequencing was incomplete.

Assay: immunoSEQ multiplex PCR; the TCRdb copy retains only in-frame clones and omits some. The sample contains roughly 2.6 million clones, around nine tenths of which appear only once. Trimming removed 0 bases at V and 7 bases at J, with 18 bases between. Germline loops: CDR1 LGHNT, CDR2 FRNRAP. This CDR3 contains 16 residues. Sequenced input: naive CD4+ T cells sorted from blood. Subset in this sample: CD45RA+ positively selected. The receptor's source is a man aged 18 to 30 in good health. V usage is TRBV12-5 and J usage is TRBJ2-5; D tentatively reads TRBD1 or TRBD2 (6 bases each). This CDR3 reads CASGLVQNWGAGTQYF. The DNA of the CDR3 is TGTGCTAGTGGTTTGGTACAGAATTGGGGGGCGGGGACCCAGTACTTC.